Listed below are T cell receptor beta chains from one sample, sequenced in a study of T cell responses to AZD1222 COVID-19 vaccine. TCRdb keeps only in-frame clones here, not all; method: immunoSEQ multiplex PCR. The table has about 200,000 clones, 90% to 95% seen once. The source was peripheral blood, collected 28 days after the second AZD1222 dose. The source of these receptors is an adult who received the AZD1222 COVID-19 vaccine. Both conserved end residues are part of each CDR3. The order of the fields is clone size, V gene, D gene, J gene, CDR3 protein, CDR3 DNA. The D gene is left open where the match is weak. Expanded clones get a size class; other rows say once, few or many, or leave the size out.

size: .
V: TRBV27
D: .
J: TRBJ2-7
CDR3: CARSGGDGSCEQYF
DNA: TGTGCCAGATCCGGCGGGGATGGGTCGTGCGAGCAGTACTTC

size: .
V: TRBV10-2
D: .
J: TRBJ2-7
CDR3: CASSETGTSYEQYF
DNA: TGCGCCAGCAGTGAGACCGGCACCTCCTACGAGCAGTACTTC

size: once
V: TRBV7-2
D: .
J: TRBJ2-1
CDR3: CASSLGLRGAYNEQFF
DNA: TGTGCCAGCAGCTTAGGTCTAAGGGGGGCCTACAATGAGCAGTTCTTC

size: .
V: TRBV4-1
D: .
J: TRBJ1-5
CDR3: CASSQSGQPGQPQHF
DNA: TGCGCCAGCAGCCAATCGGGACAACCGGGGCAGCCCCAGCATTTT

size: .
V: TRBV19
D: .
J: TRBJ2-7
CDR3: CASSSYYEQYF
DNA: TGTGCCAGTAGTTCCTACTACGAGCAGTACTTC

size: .
V: TRBV9
D: .
J: TRBJ2-7
CDR3: CASSVDGSGLSYEQYF
DNA: TGTGCCAGCAGCGTAGATGGTAGCGGTCTCTCCTACGAGCAGTACTTC

size: .
V: TRBV10-3
D: TRBD2
J: TRBJ2-3
CDR3: CAISGLAGNTDTQYF
DNA: TGTGCCATCAGTGGCCTAGCGGGAAACACAGATACGCAGTATTTT

size: once
V: TRBV11-3
D: .
J: TRBJ2-1
CDR3: CASSSRSGVWVNEQFF
DNA: TGTGCCAGCAGCTCCCGTTCGGGGGTATGGGTCAATGAGCAGTTCTTC

size: .
V: TRBV18
D: .
J: TRBJ2-2
CDR3: CASSPNRVEAGELFF
DNA: TGTGCCAGCTCACCAAACCGGGTCGAGGCCGGGGAGCTGTTTTTT

size: once
V: TRBV3-1/TRBV3-2
D: .
J: TRBJ1-2
CDR3: CASSQQTARYTF
DNA: TGTGCCAGCAGCCAGCAGACAGCCCGCTACACCTTC

size: .
V: TRBV11-3
D: .
J: TRBJ1-2
CDR3: CASSPRDKGNYGYTF
DNA: TGTGCCAGCAGCCCCCGGGACAAGGGGAACTATGGCTACACCTTC

size: .
V: TRBV5-1
D: TRBD1
J: TRBJ2-7
CDR3: CASSYGQGPSYEQYF
DNA: TGCGCCAGCAGTTACGGACAGGGACCCTCCTACGAGCAGTACTTC

size: .
V: TRBV19
D: .
J: TRBJ2-3
CDR3: CASKPSGAMITDTQYF
DNA: TGTGCCAGTAAACCGTCGGGAGCGATGATCACAGATACGCAGTATTTT

size: once
V: TRBV11-2
D: TRBD2
J: TRBJ2-1
CDR3: CASSVRSLSGSSYNEQFF
DNA: TGTGCCAGCAGCGTTAGGTCTCTTAGCGGGAGCTCCTACAATGAGCAGTTCTTC

size: .
V: TRBV10-3
D: TRBD1
J: TRBJ2-5
CDR3: CAISVGTGEGRETQYF
DNA: TGTGCCATCAGTGTCGGGACAGGGGAAGGGCGGGAGACCCAGTACTTC

size: .
V: TRBV11-2
D: TRBD2
J: TRBJ2-2
CDR3: CASSLQGLAANTGELFF
DNA: TGTGCCAGCAGCTTACAAGGACTAGCGGCGAACACCGGGGAGCTGTTTTTT

size: .
V: TRBV30
D: .
J: TRBJ2-7
CDR3: CAWSVPGFSYEQYF
DNA: TGTGCCTGGAGTGTACCGGGCTTCTCCTACGAGCAGTACTTC

size: .
V: TRBV7-9
D: .
J: TRBJ2-5
CDR3: CASSRPGGQSETQYF
DNA: TGTGCCAGCAGCCGTCCTGGCGGACAGTCGGAGACCCAGTACTTC

size: once
V: TRBV19
D: TRBD2
J: TRBJ2-7
CDR3: CASSTLAGGSKGPYEQYF
DNA: TGTGCCAGTAGTACACTAGCGGGAGGGTCGAAAGGTCCCTACGAGCAGTACTTC

size: .
V: TRBV27
D: .
J: TRBJ2-6
CDR3: CASSLSRGAGANVLTF
DNA: TGTGCCAGCAGTTTATCTCGAGGGGCTGGGGCCAACGTCCTGACTTTC

size: .
V: TRBV28
D: .
J: TRBJ1-2
CDR3: CASTKSLMYGYTF
DNA: TGTGCCAGCACCAAATCCCTTATGTATGGCTACACCTTC

size: .
V: TRBV28
D: .
J: TRBJ1-3
CDR3: CASSLRGGSSQNTIYF
DNA: TGTGCCAGCAGTTTACGGGGGGGATCCTCCCAGAACACCATATATTTT